One and the same sample provided the 29 T cell receptor beta chains below, sequenced in a study of early T cells in non-severe SARS-CoV-2 infection. TCRdb reprocessed the 5' RACE reads via MiXCR and lists one record per CDR3 protein. The repertoire has some 38,000 distinct CDR3 sequences, around 6% of them found once; the top ten carry more than 3.5%. This specimen was whole blood, taken at baseline. The receptor set was obtained from an adult who was a healthcare worker with PCR-confirmed SARS-CoV-2 infection or an uninfected control (not recorded which).

By frequency in the sample, this clonotype is medium-sized. The chain recombines TRBV14 with TRBJ1-1, with a weak D call TRBD1 (6 bases). This CDR3 has 15 amino acids. Germline V gene lookup returns CDR1 SGHDN and CDR2 FVKESK. V dropped 4 bases and J dropped 1 base, with 13 bases sitting between them. CDR3 sequence reads: CASSPWDNPNTEAFF. The CDR3 DNA reads TGTGCCAGCAGCCCTTGGGACAACCCGAACACTGAAGCTTTCTTT.

This clonotype has ten or more counts. The CDR3 DNA is TGTGCCAGCAGCGACGCCAGAGCCGATGGCTACACCTTC. Its translation: CASSDARADGYTF. V is TRBV9 and J is TRBJ1-2; unclear D gene. V lost 3 bases and J 6 bases, leaving 12 bases between the germline ends. CDR3 size: 13 residues. Germline CDR1 is SGDLS and CDR2 is YYNGEE.

The chain has TRBV15 and TRBJ1-3; no definite D call. V was trimmed by 1 base and J by 5 bases, leaving 18 bases between them. There are 17 residues in the CDR3. Per the germline V gene, CDR1 is LNHNV and CDR2 is YYDKDF (reference sequence). The CDR3 loop is CATSRGSLGGTRNTIYF. The CDR3, as DNA: TGTGCCACCAGCAGAGGGTCTTTGGGAGGTACTCGAAACACCATATATTTT.

V is TRBV10-3 and J is TRBJ2-3; unclear D gene. V lost 3 bases, J lost 1 base, and 5 bases lay in between. The CDR3 is 13 residues long. Germline CDR1 and CDR2: ENHRY and SYGVKD. CDR3 sequence reads: CAISDPRTDTQYF. The CDR3 nucleotides are TGTGCCATCAGTGACCCCCGCACAGATACGCAGTATTTT.

Only a few counts were recorded for this clonotype. Just one base apart from a much larger clone, this may be a read error. The V call is TRBV5-4, the J call TRBJ1-1; 7 bases map to TRBD1. With V trimmed by 4 bases and J by 3 bases, 12 bases remained unmatched. Germline lookup yields CDR1 SGHNT and CDR2 YYREEE (reference sequence). The CDR3 covers 16 residues. The DNA for the CDR3 is TGTGCCAGCAGCCGCCAGACAGGGCTTATGGACACTGAAGCTTTCTTT. Protein: CASSRQTGLMDTEAFF.

This clonotype was recorded a few times. The V gene is TRBV3-1, the J gene TRBJ2-1; 11 nucleotides match TRBD2. The CDR3 is 16 residues long. Trimming removed 4 bases from V and 9 bases from J; junction bases left unmatched: 11. CDR1 is LGHDT, CDR2 YNNKEL, per germline (reference sequence). The CDR3 nucleotides are TGTGCCAGCAGCCTCGTGCCCGGGACTAGCGGTGTTGAGCAGTTCTTC. Its translation: CASSLVPGTSGVEQFF.

This clonotype was recorded at least ten times. V usage is TRBV12-3 or TRBV12-4 and J usage is TRBJ2-5; D is tentatively TRBD1 or TRBD2 (6 bases each). The CDR3 loop spans 15 amino acids. Trimming left V 2 bases short and J 2 bases short, with 12 bases between. The CDR3 loop is CASSLPLGGQETQYF. The CDR3 DNA sequence: TGTGCCAGCAGTTTACCACTAGGGGGGCAAGAGACCCAGTACTTC.

Ten or more counts support this clonotype. The chain couples TRBV5-1 to TRBJ1-4; TRBD1 matches 12 bases. With 5 bases clipped from V and 8 bases from J, the junction kept 4 bases outside the gene matches. The CDR3 is made up of 14 amino acids. CDR1 and CDR2 (germline): SGHRS, YFSETQ. DNA for the CDR3: TGCGCCAGCAGAGGGACAGGGGGCTTGGAAAAACTGTTTTTT. Translated, it gives CASRGTGGLEKLFF.

This clonotype showed up many times. The CDR3 loop is CASSLGAGGLETQYF. CDR3 bases: TGTGCCAGCAGCCTCGGCGCGGGGGGTTTAGAGACCCAGTACTTC. The V call is TRBV28, the J call TRBJ2-5; 8 bases map to TRBD2. After removal of 6 bases from V and 4 bases from J, the junction contained 10 bases not matched to a gene. Germline V gene sequence: CDR1 MDHEN, CDR2 SYDVKM. This CDR3 is built from 15 residues.

In this sample, this clonotype turned up a few times. This chain connects TRBV2 to TRBJ2-5; D might be TRBD1 or TRBD2, each matching 5 bases. This CDR3 has 16 residues. The germline V gene encodes CDR1 SNHLY and CDR2 FYNNEI. Trimming took off 6 bases at V and 1 base at J, with 18 bases between the two ends. The DNA for the CDR3 is TGTGCCAGCAGCGAATCAGGTGGGACCTTCCAAGAGACCCAGTACTTC. Protein product: CASSESGGTFQETQYF.

The chain links TRBV9 to TRBJ1-5, with unresolved D. Looked up from germline, CDR1 is SGDLS and CDR2 is YYNGEE. V lost 0 bases, J lost 2 bases, and 6 bases lay in between. The CDR3 has 14 residues. In nucleotides, the CDR3 is TGTGCCAGCAGCGTAGCGGATGGCAATCAGCCCCAGCATTTT. Residues: CASSVADGNQPQHF.

In its sample, this clonotype was seen a few times. The J gene is TRBJ2-1, the V gene TRBV11-2, with 10 bases aligning to TRBD2. The CDR3 runs 14 residues. V lost 3 bases to trimming and J lost 10 bases; unmatched junction nucleotides: 6. The germline V gene has CDR1 SGHAT and CDR2 FQNNGV. The CDR3 spells CASSFRLAGVEQFF. The CDR3 bases are TGTGCCAGCAGCTTTAGGCTAGCGGGAGTCGAGCAGTTCTTC.

This clonotype was recorded at least ten times. The chain has TRBV7-6 and TRBJ2-3, with D maybe TRBD1 (5 bases). This CDR3 is built from 14 residues. Germline V gives CDR1 SGHVS, CDR2 FNYEAQ. V shed 3 bases and J shed 6 bases, with 13 bases lying between them. DNA for the CDR3: TGTGCCAGCAGCTTGGGGCTCCCAGGCGATACGCAGTATTTT. Protein sequence: CASSLGLPGDTQYF.

This clonotype was recorded many times. The chain couples TRBV20-1 to TRBJ2-3, with no clear D. The V and J ends lost 6 bases and 2 bases respectively, with 12 bases between them. CDR1 and CDR2 (germline): DFQATT, SNEGSKA (reference sequence). The CDR3 totals 13 residues. This CDR3 is CSARLVITDTQYF. For the CDR3, the DNA is TGCAGTGCCCGACTGGTGATCACAGATACGCAGTATTTT.

This clonotype was counted ten times or more. This chain connects TRBV3-1 to TRBJ1-1, with TRBD1 matching 7 bases. Trimming at V came to 4 bases and at J to 4 bases, leaving 6 bases not matched to a gene. The CDR3 sequence is 14 residues long. CDR1 is LGHDT and CDR2 is YNNKEL in the germline V gene (reference sequence). This CDR3 is CASSPKAGGTEAFF. The DNA for the CDR3 is TGTGCCAGCAGCCCCAAGGCAGGGGGCACTGAAGCTTTCTTT.

This clonotype occurred a few times. The V and J genes are TRBV29-1 and TRBJ1-1; a weak D match, TRBD1 (6 bases). V was clipped by 7 bases and J by 4 bases, with 16 bases between them. The CDR3 has 13 residues. Germline V gene sequence: CDR1 SQVTM, CDR2 ANQGSEA. The CDR3 DNA sequence: TGCAGCGGAAACAGAGGGGGGGGCACTGAAGCTTTCTTT. Amino acids: CSGNRGGGTEAFF.

This clonotype was counted ten times or more. The chain links TRBV10-3 to TRBJ2-1; D is possibly TRBD1 or TRBD2 (5 bases each). The CDR3 contains 16 residues. V gave up 1 base and J gave up 5 bases, with 15 bases separating them. The germline CDR1 and CDR2 sequences are ENHRY and SYGVKD. The CDR3 spells CAISELAQRGDNEQFF. Written as DNA, the CDR3 is TGTGCCATCAGTGAGTTGGCCCAGAGAGGGGACAATGAGCAGTTCTTC.

This clonotype was counted many times. The chain employs TRBV19 and TRBJ1-1; 7 bases map to TRBD1. There are 15 residues in the CDR3. J gave up 2 bases and V 6 bases, and 9 bases lay outside the gene matches. From germline, CDR1 is LNHDA and CDR2 SQIVND (reference sequence). The CDR3 bases are TGTGCCAGTAGCATCCTCACAGGGGTTAACACTGAAGCTTTCTTT. This sequence encodes CASSILTGVNTEAFF. The variable domain in full, with the rest retrieved from reference TRBV19 and TRBJ1-1, is DGGITQSPKYLFRKEGQNVTLSCEQNLNHDAMYWYRQDPGQGLRLIYYSQIVNDFQKGDIAEGYSVSREKKESFPLTVTSAQKNPTAFYLCASSILTGVNTEAFFGQGTRLTVV.

This clonotype was counted between two and nine times. The rearrangement links TRBV2 to TRBJ2-1; tentatively, D is TRBD2 (6 bases). Germline CDR1 reads SNHLY; CDR2 reads FYNNEI. The CDR3 is 14 amino acids. The germline V and J ends were trimmed by 5 bases and 3 bases, with 11 bases remaining between them. The CDR3 here is CASSSGTFYNEQFF. The CDR3 DNA follows: TGTGCCAGCAGTTCCGGGACTTTCTACAATGAGCAGTTCTTC.

CDR3 sequence (DNA): TGTGCCAGCAGTGCCGGGACAGCGAGCAATGAGCAGTTCTTC. Protein: CASSAGTASNEQFF. The chain combines TRBV6-2 or TRBV6-3 with TRBJ2-1; 7 bases fit TRBD1. The CDR3 runs 14 residues. Germline V gene data show CDR1 as MNHEY and CDR2 as SVGEGT. The V gene end was trimmed by 5 bases and the J gene end by 6 bases; junction bases not matched to a gene: 7.

In this sample, this clonotype turned up many times. The chain uses TRBV11-2 and TRBJ1-6; weak D call: TRBD1 (5 bases). The CDR3 length is 15 residues. V was trimmed by 5 bases and J by 12 bases, leaving 20 bases between them. CDR1 is SGHAT, CDR2 FQNNGV, per germline. Here the CDR3 DNA reads TGTGCCAGCAGCGAATCCCGGGGCCGCTTCGGACCCCTCCACTTT. This codes for CASSESRGRFGPLHF.

This clonotype was counted many times. This chain links TRBV20-1 with TRBJ2-1; D not certain. Germline CDR1 is DFQATT and CDR2 is SNEGSKA (reference sequence). V lost 1 base to trimming and J lost 6 bases, with 7 bases between them. The CDR3 loop spans 12 amino acids. CDR3 DNA: TGCAGTGCTAGAGTCATGTCCAATGAGCAGTTCTTC. Amino acids: CSARVMSNEQFF.

A few counts support this clonotype. This rearrangement joins TRBV7-6 to TRBJ2-3; 8 bases agree with TRBD2. Trimming took 2 bases from V and 7 from J; bases not matched to a gene: 8. Germline lookup yields CDR1 SGHVS and CDR2 FNYEAQ. The CDR3 totals 15 residues. The CDR3, as DNA: TGTGCCAGCAGCTTAATAGCGGGGAATGGGAATACGCAGTATTTT. Translating gives CASSLIAGNGNTQYF.

The table lists this clonotype with many counts. As DNA, the CDR3 is TGTGCCAGCTCCCACAGGGACAGCTCCTACGAGCAGTACTTC. Its protein is CASSHRDSSYEQYF. The chain joins TRBV18 to TRBJ2-7; TRBD1 matches at 7 bases. In germline, CDR1 is KGHSH, CDR2 LQKENI. The CDR3 is made up of 14 amino acids. After removal of 6 bases from V and 0 bases from J, the junction contained 5 bases not matched to a gene.

This chain uses TRBV7-6 with TRBJ2-7; the D call may be TRBD1 or TRBD2 (5 bases each). This CDR3 is 16 amino acids long. The ends were cut back, 4 bases at V and 4 bases at J, with 20 bases in the middle. Per the germline V gene, CDR1 is SGHVS and CDR2 is FNYEAQ. CDR3 sequence: CASSSPGNRFPYEQYF. The CDR3, as DNA: TGTGCCAGCAGCTCACCCGGGAACAGGTTCCCATACGAGCAGTACTTC.

This clonotype was seen many times. The V call is TRBV6-1, the J call TRBJ1-5; D gene ambiguous. The CDR3 consists of 13 residues. Germline V gives CDR1 MNHNS, CDR2 SASEGT. V was pared by 0 bases and J by 5 bases, with 5 bases between. CDR3 loop: CASSEAFDQPQHF. The CDR3 DNA is TGTGCCAGCAGTGAAGCATTCGATCAGCCCCAGCATTTT.

The CDR3 DNA is TGTGCCAGCAGCCAAGATACGGGGCTCGATGAGCAGTTCTTC. Translation: CASSQDTGLDEQFF. This sequence joins TRBV3-1 and TRBJ2-1, with D perhaps TRBD1 or TRBD2 (5 bases each). V dropped 0 bases and J dropped 8 bases, with 11 bases sitting between them. CDR3 length equals 14 residues. Per germline, CDR1 LGHDT and CDR2 YNNKEL (reference sequence).

This clonotype was found many times. The V and J genes are TRBV20-1 and TRBJ2-3; D is perhaps TRBD2 (5 bases). V lost 0 bases and J lost 0, with 10 bases in between. The CDR3 is made up of 15 amino acids. Germline CDR1 DFQATT, CDR2 SNEGSKA (reference sequence). The CDR3 bases are TGCAGTGCTAGAGATATTCGCGGGAGCACAGATACGCAGTATTTT. Encoded protein: CSARDIRGSTDTQYF.

In its sample, this clonotype ranks as medium-sized. The V call is TRBV13, the J call TRBJ2-7, with D possibly being TRBD1 or TRBD2 (6 bases each). Trimming removed 3 bases at V and 2 bases at J, with 11 bases between. The germline V gene encodes CDR1 PRHDT and CDR2 FYEKMQ (reference sequence). This CDR3 spans 14 amino acids. CDR3 protein: CASSFGGDTYEQYF. The CDR3 DNA sequence: TGTGCCAGCAGCTTTGGCGGGGACACCTACGAGCAGTACTTC.